Below, one T cell receptor beta chain is given with its context. Its antigen is not identified. This record comes from a study of T cell repertoires in cytomegalovirus infection. Overall study context: A matching HLA type, together with CMV infection, was signaled by public TCR beta signatures. Study-wide findings and caveats: Dominant in the ex vivo response were TCR beta clonotypes restricted by HLA-C and specific for CMV. Cumulative public TCR beta family frequency identified CMV carriers with the relevant HLA.

V was cut by 3 bases and J by 3 bases, with 12 bases left in between. Germline V CDR1 and CDR2: SGHTA, FQGNSA. The length of the CDR3 is 14 residues. TCRdb processed the reads anew with MiXCR; each CDR3 protein has one entry. This sample has some 390,000 distinct CDR3 sequences, with about a sixth found just once. This receptor was obtained from a human donor in good health (CMV status not recorded). Some clones in this sample may be carry-over from other donors' samples. V and J are TRBV7-2 and TRBJ2-7, with D perhaps matching TRBD1 (6 bases). The sequencing input was PBMCs. CDR3 sequence (DNA): TGTGCCAGCAGCTTTCAGGGGATCGGCTACGAGCAGTACTTC. It codes for CASSFQGIGYEQYF.